This T cell receptor beta chain was found in a study of T-cell reconstitution after alpha-beta-depleted transplantation in children. General observations from the study: High day-60 TCRbeta diversity in some patients came from surviving recipient T cells and thymic progenitors. It was reported that alpha-beta T cells came from several hundred expanded graft clones (about two months after transplant).

The CDR3 is made up of 16 amino acids. The V gene lost 0 bases and the J gene lost 4 bases, with 15 bases spanning the gap. Germline V gene data show CDR1 as SGHRS and CDR2 as YFSETQ. The TCRbeta library was prepared with unique molecular identifiers. TCRdb independently ran MiXCR on the PCR reads; one entry per CDR3 protein. This repertoire shows 540,000 or so distinct CDR3 sequences, 20% to 25% found once; its top ten account for over 12%. This clonotype was seen only a few times. Its target is not known. The rearrangement joins TRBV5-1 to TRBJ2-3, with D unclear. The clonotype originates from a boy in the first two years of life who had a stem cell transplant for acute myeloid leukemia, so the T cells may come from the graft donor. Source: PBMCs, mostly from graft donor cells, taken 360 days after TCRalphabeta/CD19-depleted stem cell transplant. The CDR3: CASSLEGAYGPDTQYF. The CDR3 DNA is TGCGCCAGCAGCTTGGAGGGCGCCTATGGTCCAGATACGCAGTATTTT.